This T cell receptor beta chain was sequenced during a study of shared clonotypes between healthy human individuals (dated by TCRdb to about 2020). With regard to the full study: The cohort included three men and a couple of women between 18 and 49 years of age. Per donor, three plates each were used for CD4 naive and CD4 memory, two for CD8 naive, and one for CD8 memory. To estimate repertoire size and how much clonotype sharing occurs between individuals, the study deeply sequenced the blood TCR repertoires of five or six healthy adults. To increase sequencing depth and limit assay-specific biases, different laboratories used diverse techniques to prepare libraries and sequence TCR repertoires. Leukapheresis yielded between about 0.94 and 9 billion PBMCs per donor.

V ends up 5 bases short and J 11 bases short, with an unmatched junction base count of 5. From cysteine to phenylalanine, the CDR3 is 12 amino acids long. CDR3 DNA only is kept here, 36 bases in frame from base 1. CDR1 and CDR2 are drawn from the germline V gene: MDHEN, SYDVKM. Healthy HIV-negative adults with no recently reported acute infections or vaccinations were included as donors. Every donor was a Caucasian adult residing in Nashville, Tennessee, USA. CD4+ T cells were enriched through magnetic negative selection, after which naive cells were positively selected on CD45RA and the remaining negative fraction served as the memory subset. After blood collection by leukapheresis, PBMCs were isolated using Ficoll-Histopaque density gradient centrifugation and then cryopreserved in the vapor phase of liquid nitrogen. Purity and quantity of every magnetically sorted T cell population were checked by analytical flow cytometry. Each sorted fraction had its genomic DNA isolated and then quantified by UV absorbance on a Nanodrop 2000c.

What the research found in general, with its limitations: Incomplete sequencing was indicated by rarefaction of sorted-subset datasets, despite the large sequencing depth. Naive subsets generally had larger estimated clonotype richness than memory subsets. Sampling was limited to blood, and TCR repertoires in tissue likely differ from TCR repertoires in blood. The genetic and exposure-history diversity represented was limited by the small number of donors. Pairwise subsampling led to the expectation that sequencing depth would affect the degree of clonotype sharing among donors. Clonotypes shared by all four sorted-subset donors showed higher generation probabilities than non-shared clonotypes. When four donors were compared, the shared fraction of clonotypes was about 5% for naive CD4, about 4% for naive CD8, 2% to 2.5% for memory CD4, and around 0.37% for memory CD8.

There are a few counts of this clone. It lacks a known antigen. The record has no base qualities; no much larger clone is one base away. Using the deep immunoSEQ assay, TCR CDR3 regions were amplified from genomic DNA by multiplex PCR. Genomic DNA extracted from each cell subset was distributed evenly over all wells of several immunoSEQ 96-well plates, and each plate served as one replicate. For sorted subsets, 200 to 250 ng of genomic DNA, equivalent to 25,000 to 30,000 T cell genomes, went into each replicate PCR. Purified libraries were quantified with a Qubit 3.0 fluorometer, sized on a Bioanalyzer 2100, and re-quantified with the KAPA Library Quantification kit. Every immunoSEQ 96-well plate was sequenced on a dedicated single-read 150-cycle Illumina NextSeq 550 flow cell. In the source study's methods: Because the immunoSEQ output held only junctional sequences and lacked quality scores, the filtering could not match the filtering applied to full-length reads. To assign V/J genes and CDR3, sequences were annotated against IMGT germline references using PyIR, a Python wrapper for IgBLAST v1.9. Reads were filtered out if the reads had weak V/J assignments (E-value above 1e-6), no CDR3, stop codons, out-of-frame junctions, or ambiguous translated residues. V3J clonotypes were defined as sequences sharing the same inferred V gene, J gene, and CDR3 amino acid sequence. Percentage overlap between repertoires was computed as shared unique clonotypes divided by the size of the smaller repertoire. Three approaches were used to assess repertoire richness: RTK rarefaction, the Chao1 estimator, and Recon v2.1 estimates of unobserved clonotypes. For all TCRbeta clonotypes obtained by the gDNA method from four donors, generation probabilities were computed with OLGA. In TCRdb, the immuneACCESS table is reduced to in-frame sequences with V and J assigned. These tables do not hold every clone; where another copy was compared, an unresolved V gene accounts for under half, and the others remain unexplained. Clone size and V and J calls were adopted from that table, with D and trimming inferred from the DNA. The sample has roughly 2.2 million clones on record, roughly 90% of them singletons. The biggest ten clones account for approximately 0.39% of the sample.

The source is a man between 18 and 35 years old in good health. Some clones in this sample may be carry-over from other donors' samples. The receptor chain draws on TRBV28 and TRBJ2-1; 8 junctional bases match TRBD2. The source material was naive CD4+ T cells from PBMCs. Per the publication, the cell subset or site label means: CD45RA+ positively selected. The nucleotides read TGTGCCAGCAGTCCGTTAGCGGGAAAGCAGTTCTTC. It specifies CASSPLAGKQFF.